This TCR beta chain is drawn from a study of cytomegalovirus exposure and HLA in healthy donors. Background on the study: Some 85 million unique TCRs, all from HLA-typed donors, were included in an early release of the data. Study-wide points: Per a later analysis, HLA-associated TCR beta chains showed more clonal expansion than other, equally common TCR beta chains. By HLA locus, TCR association rates varied in a later analysis, with DRB1 showing the most and HLA-C the fewest.

This clone is a singleton in its sample. Its antigen is undetermined. The study ran its PCR with 60 Vbeta and 13 Jbeta primers. Repertoires were generated with immunoSEQ multiplex PCR, while TCRdb's copy carries only in-frame clones and drops some. The table has some 160,000 clones, just over 75% seen once. The CDR3 loop spans 16 amino acids. The germline CDR1 and CDR2 sequences are SGHTA and FQGNSA. V trimming: 2 bases; J trimming: 4 bases; junction bases outside the gene matches: 5. The sequenced sample consisted of PBMCs. The chain is built from TRBV7-2 and TRBJ2-1, with 10 bases fitting TRBD2. This receptor was obtained from a man aged 40-50 years in good health and CMV-seronegative. CDR3 nucleotide sequence: TGTGCCAGCAGCTTACTAGCGGGAGTCACTTACAATGAGCAGTTCTTC. This encodes CASSLLAGVTYNEQFF. Together with reference TRBV7-2 and TRBJ2-1, the CDR3 gives the full variable domain: GAGVSQSPSNKVTEKGKDVELRCDPISGHTALYWYRQSLGQGLEFLIYFQGNSAPDKSGLPSDRFSAERTGGSVSTLTIQRTQQEDSAVYLCASSLLAGVTYNEQFFGPGTRLTVL.